A single sample is the source of the 17 T cell receptor beta chains below, sequenced in a study of T-cell memory formation after mild COVID-19. MiXCR, run by TCRdb on the 5' RACE reads, gives a single entry per CDR3 protein. The sample yields hundreds of thousands of distinct CDR3 sequences, roughly 15% seen once. The source material was PBMCs or a T cell subset sorted from them (not recorded which). The receptor set was obtained from a young man who had mild COVID-19 (a few samples of this study predate the infection). Cell type and time point are not known.

This clonotype was seen ten or more times. V and J are TRBV4-3 and TRBJ1-2; D gene ambiguous. The CDR3 covers 14 residues. Trimming shortened V by 0 bases and J by 3 bases, and 8 bases separated the two germline ends. Per the germline V gene, CDR1 is LGHNA and CDR2 is YSLEER. Here the CDR3 reads CASSQEAGYYGYTF. CDR3 coding DNA: TGCGCCAGCAGCCAAGAAGCGGGGTACTATGGCTACACCTTC.

This clonotype was found a few times. This rearrangement joins TRBV30 to TRBJ1-2; D possibly corresponds to TRBD1 (6 bases). Deletions cut 2 bases from V and 5 bases from J, with 12 bases between. CDR3 size: 13 residues. Germline V gene data show CDR1 as GTSNPN and CDR2 as SVGIG (reference sequence). This chain's CDR3 is CAWSYRAEYGYTF. For the CDR3, the DNA is TGTGCCTGGAGTTACAGGGCGGAGTATGGCTACACCTTC.

The CDR3 DNA reads TGTGCCAGCAGCTTCGACAGGGATCAGCCCCAGCATTTT. Translating gives CASSFDRDQPQHF. The gene calls are TRBV7-8 and TRBJ1-5; 7 bases align to TRBD1. Germline trimming cut 3 bases from V and 5 bases from J; bases unmatched to any gene: 1. CDR3 length equals 13 residues. The V gene's germline CDR1 is SGHVS and CDR2 FQNEAQ.

This clonotype was detected ten times or more. This chain joins TRBV7-3 and TRBJ2-1; TRBD1 matches 8 bases. Germline CDR1 is SGHTA and CDR2 is FQGTGA. CDR3 size: 14 residues. V gave up 5 bases and J gave up 6 bases; unmatched junction bases: 6. The CDR3 coding sequence is TGTGCCAGCAGCCCATGGCAGGGGGCCAATGAGCAGTTCTTC. Protein product: CASSPWQGANEQFF. The full variable domain, in which reference TRBV7-3 and TRBJ2-1 provide the parts outside the CDR3, is GAGVSQTPSNKVTEKGKYVELRCDPISGHTALYWYRQSLGQGPEFLIYFQGTGAADDSGLPNDRFFAVRPEGSVSTLKIQRTERGDSAVYLCASSPWQGANEQFFGPGTRLTVL.

J is TRBJ2-7 and V is TRBV10-1; tentative D call: TRBD2 (5 bases). Germline V gene sequence: CDR1 WNHNN, CDR2 SYGVQD (reference sequence). This CDR3 has 14 amino acids. Between the trimmed V and J ends, which lost 6 bases and 12 bases, there was a span of 24 bases. The CDR3 is CASSGITDWTKLYF. The CDR3 DNA reads TGCGCCAGCAGCGGGATCACGGACTGGACGAAGCTGTACTTC.

This clonotype was found a few times. The junction departs from the called germline gene at one end, perhaps through a read error. This chain links TRBV7-7 with TRBJ2-5; D is unresolved. Germline V gives CDR1 SSHAT, CDR2 FNYEAQ (reference sequence). The CDR3 covers 13 residues. The CDR3 loop reads CASSSQSQETQYF. In nucleotides, the CDR3 is TGTGCTAGCAGCTCTCAGTCCCAAGAGACCCAGTACTTC.

The chain couples TRBV7-9 to TRBJ2-3; perhaps D is TRBD1 or TRBD2 (5 bases each). Germline V gene data show CDR1 as SEHNR and CDR2 as FQNEAQ (reference sequence). Trimming took off 2 bases at V and 1 base at J, with 22 bases between the two ends. CDR3 length: 19 residues. The DNA for the CDR3 is TGTGCCAGCAGCTTATATAGTCTCCTAACGGGGCCCGGCACAGATACGCAGTATTTT. It codes for CASSLYSLLTGPGTDTQYF.

This clonotype appeared a few times. V usage is TRBV4-3 and J usage is TRBJ1-5; D remains ambiguous. There are 13 residues in the CDR3. The germline V gene has CDR1 LGHNA and CDR2 YSLEER. The V end was cut by 0 bases, the J end by 5 bases, with 5 bases between. CDR3 coding DNA: TGCGCCAGCAGCCAAGAGGTTTATCAGCCCCAGCATTTT. This gives the protein CASSQEVYQPQHF.

The genes are TRBV3-1 and TRBJ1-1, with D uncertain. V was shortened by 3 bases and J by 7 bases, with 6 bases between the two germline ends. The CDR3 spans 11 residues. The germline V gene encodes CDR1 LGHDT and CDR2 YNNKEL (reference sequence). The CDR3 sequence is CASSQFYEAFF. CDR3 DNA sequence: TGTGCCAGCAGCCAGTTTTATGAAGCTTTCTTT.

This clonotype was counted many times. V is TRBV29-1 and J is TRBJ1-4; weak D call: TRBD1 (6 bases). In germline, CDR1 is SQVTM, CDR2 ANQGSEA. The CDR3 length is 16 residues. V was trimmed by 5 bases and J by 6 bases, leaving 22 bases between them. The CDR3, as DNA: TGCAGCGTTATGACAGTTATGGGGGGCGCGGATGAAAAACTGTTTTTT. Amino acids: CSVMTVMGGADEKLFF. Variable domain in full (rest from reference TRBV29-1 and TRBJ1-4): SAVISQKPSRDICQRGTSLTIQCQVDSQVTMMFWYRQQPGQSLTLIATANQGSEATYESGFVIDKFPISRPNLTFSTLTVSNMSPEDSSIYLCSVMTVMGGADEKLFFGSGTQLSVL.

The chain employs TRBV7-3 and TRBJ1-1; 8 bases match TRBD1. The CDR3 is 14 residues long. With V trimmed by 5 bases and J by 0 bases, 2 bases remained unmatched. The germline CDR1 and CDR2 sequences are SGHTA and FQGTGA. DNA for the CDR3: TGTGCCAGCAGCGCGGGACAGGTGAACACTGAAGCTTTCTTT. Translated, it gives CASSAGQVNTEAFF.

This clonotype was found a few times. The V and J genes are TRBV7-2 and TRBJ2-3, with D unresolved. The CDR3 length is 17 residues. CDR1 and CDR2 from the germline V gene are SGHTA and FQGNSA. V was trimmed by 3 bases and J by 4 bases, leaving 20 bases between them. The CDR3 reads CASSFFLGSFRPDTQYF. CDR3 DNA sequence: TGTGCCAGCAGCTTCTTCCTCGGGTCTTTCCGACCAGATACGCAGTATTTT.

The rearrangement links TRBV14 to TRBJ2-1; perhaps TRBD2 as D (6 bases). The CDR3 runs to 13 residues. CDR1 and CDR2 (germline): SGHDN, FVKESK. V gave up 4 bases and J gave up 9 bases, with 13 bases separating them. The CDR3 loop reads CASSLRLEGEQFF. In DNA form, the CDR3 reads TGTGCCAGCAGCCTCCGACTAGAAGGTGAGCAGTTCTTC.

This CDR3 is CASGFTVYEQYV. The CDR3 bases are TGTGCCAGCGGGTTTACAGTCTACGAGCAGTACGTC. This chain joins TRBV2 and TRBJ2-7; D unclear. The V gene lost 8 bases and the J gene lost 3 bases, with 11 bases spanning the gap. Germline V gene lookup returns CDR1 SNHLY and CDR2 FYNNEI. CDR3 length equals 12 residues.

As regards this clonotype: The junction departs from germline at one end; a sequencing error may be responsible. The chain has TRBV5-1 and TRBJ2-3, with TRBD2 matching 7 bases. CDR1 and CDR2 from the germline V gene are SGHRS and YFSETQ. There are 17 residues in the CDR3. CDR3 sequence reads: CDSSLTAGSLSTDTQYF. In DNA form, the CDR3 reads TGCGACAGCAGCTTAACAGCGGGGAGTCTTAGCACAGATACGCAGTATTTT.

The CDR3 loop is CATRQSNTEAFF. DNA of the CDR3: TGTGCCACCCGTCAGTCGAACACTGAAGCTTTCTTT. This sequence joins TRBV2 and TRBJ1-1; D gene unclear. Trimming removed 10 bases at V and 1 base at J, with 10 bases between. Germline CDR1 reads SNHLY; CDR2 reads FYNNEI. The CDR3 totals 12 residues.

This clonotype came up a few times. The chain couples TRBV5-5 to TRBJ2-1; 10 bases fit TRBD1. Germline V CDR1 and CDR2: SGHKS, YYEKEE (reference sequence). The CDR3 totals 16 residues. J was trimmed by 3 bases and V by 1 base; bases with no gene match: 4. CDR3 nucleotides: TGTGCCAGCAGCTTGTTGGGGACAGGGGTCTACAATGAGCAGTTCTTC. This encodes CASSLLGTGVYNEQFF.